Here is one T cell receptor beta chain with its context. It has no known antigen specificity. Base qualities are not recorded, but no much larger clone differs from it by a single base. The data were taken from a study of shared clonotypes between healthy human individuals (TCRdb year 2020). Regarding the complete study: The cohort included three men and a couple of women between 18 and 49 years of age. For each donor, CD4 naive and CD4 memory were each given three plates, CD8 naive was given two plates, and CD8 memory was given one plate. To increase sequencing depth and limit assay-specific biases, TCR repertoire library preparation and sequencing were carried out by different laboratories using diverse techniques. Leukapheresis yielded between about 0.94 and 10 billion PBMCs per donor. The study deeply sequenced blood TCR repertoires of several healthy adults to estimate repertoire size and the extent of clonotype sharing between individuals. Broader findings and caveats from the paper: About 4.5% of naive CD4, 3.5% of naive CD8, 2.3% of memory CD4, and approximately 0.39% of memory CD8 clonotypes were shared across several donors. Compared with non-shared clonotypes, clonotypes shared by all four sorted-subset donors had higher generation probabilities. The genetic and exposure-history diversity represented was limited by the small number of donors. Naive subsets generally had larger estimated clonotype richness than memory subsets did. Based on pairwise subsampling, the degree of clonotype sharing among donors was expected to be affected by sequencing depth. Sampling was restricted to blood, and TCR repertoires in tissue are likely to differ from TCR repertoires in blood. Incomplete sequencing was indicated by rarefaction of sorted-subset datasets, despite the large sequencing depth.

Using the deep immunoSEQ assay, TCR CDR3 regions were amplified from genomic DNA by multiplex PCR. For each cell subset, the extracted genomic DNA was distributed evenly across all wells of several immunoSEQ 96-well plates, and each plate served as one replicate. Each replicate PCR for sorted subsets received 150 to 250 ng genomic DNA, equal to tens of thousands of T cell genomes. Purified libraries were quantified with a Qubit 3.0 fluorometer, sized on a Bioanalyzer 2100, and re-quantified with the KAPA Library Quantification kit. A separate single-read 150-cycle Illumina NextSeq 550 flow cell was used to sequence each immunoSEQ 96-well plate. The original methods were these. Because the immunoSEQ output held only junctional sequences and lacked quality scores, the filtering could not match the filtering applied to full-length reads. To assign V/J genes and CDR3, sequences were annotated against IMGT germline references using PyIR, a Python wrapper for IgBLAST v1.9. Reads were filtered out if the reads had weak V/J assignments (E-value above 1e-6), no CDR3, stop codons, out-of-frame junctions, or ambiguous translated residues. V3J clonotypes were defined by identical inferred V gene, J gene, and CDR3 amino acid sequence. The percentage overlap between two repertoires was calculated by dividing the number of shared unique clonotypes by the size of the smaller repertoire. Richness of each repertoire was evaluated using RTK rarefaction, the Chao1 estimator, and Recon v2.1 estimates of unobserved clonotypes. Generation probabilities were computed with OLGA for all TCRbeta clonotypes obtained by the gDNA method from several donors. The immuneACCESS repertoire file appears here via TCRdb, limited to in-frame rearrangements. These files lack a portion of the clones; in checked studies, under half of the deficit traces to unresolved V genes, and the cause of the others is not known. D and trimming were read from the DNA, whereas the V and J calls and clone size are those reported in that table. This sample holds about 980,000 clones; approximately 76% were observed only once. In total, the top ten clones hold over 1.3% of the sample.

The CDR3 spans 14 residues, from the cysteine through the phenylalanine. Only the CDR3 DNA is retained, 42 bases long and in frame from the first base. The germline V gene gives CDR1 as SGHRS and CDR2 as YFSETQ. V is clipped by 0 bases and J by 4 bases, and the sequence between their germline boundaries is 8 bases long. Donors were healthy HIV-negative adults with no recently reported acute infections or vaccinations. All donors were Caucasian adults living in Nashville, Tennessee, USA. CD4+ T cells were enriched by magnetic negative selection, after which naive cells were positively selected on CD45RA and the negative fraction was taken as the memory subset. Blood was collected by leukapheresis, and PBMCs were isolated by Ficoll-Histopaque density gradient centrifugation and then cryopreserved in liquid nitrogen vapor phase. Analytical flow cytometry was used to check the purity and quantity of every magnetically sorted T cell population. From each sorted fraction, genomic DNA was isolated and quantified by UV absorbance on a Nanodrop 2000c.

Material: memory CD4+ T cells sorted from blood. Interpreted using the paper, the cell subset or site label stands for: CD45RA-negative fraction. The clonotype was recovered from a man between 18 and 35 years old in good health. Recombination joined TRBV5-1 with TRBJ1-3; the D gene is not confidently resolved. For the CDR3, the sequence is CASSLEGWGNTIYF. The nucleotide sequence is TGCGCCAGCAGCTTGGAAGGTTGGGGAAACACCATATATTTT.